These 12 T cell receptor beta chains came from one sample sequenced in a study of CD8+CD57+ T cells in acquired aplastic anemia. All patients picked for sequencing had shown, by flow cytometry, an expansion of CD8+CD57+ cells. Profiles of TCR beta VDJ and CDR3 were generated from a genomic DNA template. Each CDR3 protein gets one entry after TCRdb re-called the reads with MiXCR. Here the sample spans more than 95,000 distinct CDR3 sequences, about 43% being singletons. Sequencing used sorted CD4+, CD8+, or CD8+CD57+ T cells (not recorded which) from PBMCs. The receptor source for this set is a human donor with aplastic anemia.

Notes on this clonotype: This may arise from a read error, as a much more abundant clone is one base away. The chain recombines TRBV6-1 with TRBJ1-2; 8 bases fit TRBD1. CDR3 size: 14 residues. Germline lookup yields CDR1 MNHNS and CDR2 SASEGT. The CDR3 DNA reads TGTGCCGGCAGTGAACAGGGGGGTGGCTATGGCTACACCTTC. It encodes CAGSEQGGGYGYTF.

This clonotype was observed a single time. The V call is TRBV24-1, the J call TRBJ2-5; 8 bases line up with TRBD1. The junction had 2 bases not matched to a gene; V was cut back by 5 bases and J by 4 bases. CDR3 size: 13 residues. CDR1 is KGHDR, CDR2 SFDVKD, per germline. The CDR3 sequence is CATSGRGRETQYF. DNA of the CDR3: TGTGCCACCAGTGGCAGGGGGCGAGAGACCCAGTACTTC.

The gene calls are TRBV10-3 and TRBJ2-6; tentative D call: TRBD1 (5 bases). Trimming took 6 bases from V and 2 from J, leaving 11 bases between them. This CDR3 contains 15 residues. Germline CDR1 ENHRY, CDR2 SYGVKD. The CDR3 nucleotides are TGTGCCATCAGCCTCAGGGAAACTGGGGCCAACGTCCTGACTTTC. This sequence encodes CAISLRETGANVLTF.

This chain uses TRBV2 with TRBJ2-7, with TRBD1 matching over 9 bases. CDR3 length: 14 amino acids. Germline assignment: CDR1 SNHLY and CDR2 FYNNEI. The trim removed 7 bases at V and 2 bases at J, leaving 6 bases unmatched. This chain's CDR3 is CASTTGGAPYEQYF. The CDR3 DNA reads TGTGCCAGCACCACAGGGGGCGCCCCCTACGAGCAGTACTTC.

The chain joins TRBV7-9 to TRBJ1-4, with 7 positions matching TRBD1. The CDR3 has 12 amino acids. The V segment lost 3 bases and the J segment 12 bases; nucleotides outside the gene matches: 4. Germline CDR1 is SEHNR and CDR2 is FQNEAQ (reference sequence). The CDR3 sequence is CASSFRGEELFF. Here the CDR3 DNA reads TGTGCCAGCAGCTTCAGGGGGGAGGAACTGTTTTTT.

This clonotype was seen at least ten times. The chain combines TRBV4-3 with TRBJ1-1, with D perhaps matching TRBD1 (5 bases). Germline loops: CDR1 LGHNA, CDR2 YSLEER. This CDR3 has 15 residues. Trimming took off 0 bases at V and 5 bases at J, with 13 bases between the two ends. The DNA for the CDR3 is TGCGCCAGCAGCCAAGATCGAACAGGCAAAACTGAAGCTTTCTTT. This codes for CASSQDRTGKTEAFF.

The chain employs TRBV10-3 and TRBJ2-5; 7 bases are shared with TRBD2. After removal of 11 bases from V and 3 bases from J, the junction contained 3 bases not matched to a gene. Germline assignment: CDR1 ENHRY and CDR2 SYGVKD. The CDR3 has 11 residues. CDR3 in DNA: TGTGCCCGGACTAGAGAAGAGACCCAGTACTTC. Protein product: CARTREETQYF.

This clonotype was observed a few times. This chain uses TRBV12-3 or TRBV12-4 with TRBJ2-3; maybe TRBD2 (5 bases). The CDR3 extends over 12 amino acids. V lost 3 bases and J 9 bases, leaving 10 bases between the germline ends. Written as DNA, the CDR3 is TGTGCCAGCAGTTTGTTAGCGACAACGCAGTATTTT. This encodes CASSLLATTQYF.

At least ten counts were recorded for this clonotype. The chain couples TRBV3-1 to TRBJ1-1, with D maybe TRBD1 (5 bases). Trimming removed 7 bases at V and 5 bases at J, with 11 bases between. Germline CDR1 is LGHDT and CDR2 is YNNKEL (reference sequence). The CDR3 totals 12 residues. CDR3 DNA: TGTGCCAGCACCACTCAGGGAACTGAAGCTTTCTTT. It yields the protein CASTTQGTEAFF.

Only a few counts were recorded for this clonotype. The V gene is TRBV5-1, the J gene TRBJ2-2; 9 nucleotides match TRBD1. Germline-derived CDR1 and CDR2 are SGHRS and YFSETQ. Losses at the gene ends were 3 bases for V and 6 bases for J; bases not matched to a gene: 6. CDR3 length equals 15 residues. CDR3 sequence (DNA): TGCGCCAGCAGCTCTGCGGGACAGGGTTCCGGGGAGCTGTTTTTT. This codes for CASSSAGQGSGELFF.

The CDR3 nucleotides are TGTGCCAGCTCACGGGGAAGGGGTGATGAGCAGTTCTTC. It specifies CASSRGRGDEQFF. The chain carries TRBV24-1 and TRBJ2-1, with D perhaps assigned TRBD1 or TRBD2 (5 bases each). Germline V gene lookup returns CDR1 KGHDR and CDR2 SFDVKD. V lost 11 bases, J lost 8 bases, and 18 bases lay in between. There are 13 residues in the CDR3.

V and J are TRBV5-1 and TRBJ1-6, with D perhaps matching TRBD1 (5 bases). Germline V gene sequence: CDR1 SGHRS, CDR2 YFSETQ. Trimming shortened V by 0 bases and J by 10 bases, and 14 bases separated the two germline ends. This CDR3 spans 15 amino acids. DNA for the CDR3: TGCGCCAGCAGCTTGGAGGGGAGGGAGCAATCACCCCTCCACTTT. Protein sequence: CASSLEGREQSPLHF.